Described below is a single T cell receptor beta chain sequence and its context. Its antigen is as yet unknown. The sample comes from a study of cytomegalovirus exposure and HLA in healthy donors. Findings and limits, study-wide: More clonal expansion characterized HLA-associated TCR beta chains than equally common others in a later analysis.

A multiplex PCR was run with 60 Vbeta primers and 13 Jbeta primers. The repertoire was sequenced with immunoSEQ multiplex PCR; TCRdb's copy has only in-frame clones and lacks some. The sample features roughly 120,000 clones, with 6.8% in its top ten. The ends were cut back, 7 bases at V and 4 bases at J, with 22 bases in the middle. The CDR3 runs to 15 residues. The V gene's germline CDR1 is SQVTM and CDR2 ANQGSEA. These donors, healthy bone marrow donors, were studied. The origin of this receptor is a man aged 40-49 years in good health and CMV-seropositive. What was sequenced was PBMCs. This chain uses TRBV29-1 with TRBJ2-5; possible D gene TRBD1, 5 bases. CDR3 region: CSAKGVWGPGETQYF. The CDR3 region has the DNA TGCAGCGCCAAGGGTGTTTGGGGCCCAGGAGAGACCCAGTACTTC.